A single sample gave rise to the 10 T cell receptor beta chains below, sequenced in a study of identical twins. TCRdb itself ran the 5' RACE reads through MiXCR, one entry per CDR3 protein. The table includes some 900,000 distinct CDR3 sequences, over 9% detected once. A further study also used this sample, focusing on yellow fever vaccine responses in identical twins.

Source material: PBMCs. These TCRs come from a woman between 18 and 30 years old in good health.

The rearrangement joins TRBV10-3 to TRBJ2-7, with D perhaps matching TRBD2 (6 bases). Germline V gene lookup returns CDR1 ENHRY and CDR2 SYGVKD. V was cut by 0 bases and J by 4 bases, with 16 bases left in between. The CDR3 has 16 amino acids. In DNA form, the CDR3 reads TGTGCCATCAGTGAGTCCATGATTGGGGGGAGTTACGAGCAGTACGTC. It codes for CAISESMIGGSYEQYV.

This clonotype was observed many times. This chain's CDR3 is CAIREDRGRGYEQYF. CDR3 nucleotides: TGTGCCATCAGAGAGGACAGGGGACGGGGCTACGAGCAGTACTTC. The rearrangement joins TRBV10-3 to TRBJ2-7; 9 bases map to TRBD1. Trimming cost V 6 bases and J 3 bases; bases outside gene matches: 9. The germline gives CDR1 ENHRY, CDR2 SYGVKD. The CDR3 spans 15 residues.

The V call is TRBV2, the J call TRBJ2-2; the D is unclear. The CDR3 is made up of 14 amino acids. V lost 6 bases, J lost 3 bases, and 11 bases lay in between. The germline V gene encodes CDR1 SNHLY and CDR2 FYNNEI. CDR3 coding DNA: TGTGCCAGCAGGGCCACGAAGGACACCGGGGAGCTGTTTTTT. Encoded protein: CASRATKDTGELFF.

This clonotype was seen at least ten times. The V gene is TRBV5-1, the J gene TRBJ2-7; D could derive from TRBD1 or TRBD2 (6 bases each). The CDR3 runs 13 residues. The V and J ends lost 0 bases and 6 bases respectively, with 10 bases between them. Per the germline V gene, CDR1 is SGHRS and CDR2 is YFSETQ. CDR3 in amino acids: CASSLEGGFEQYV. CDR3 nucleotide sequence: TGCGCCAGCAGCTTGGAAGGGGGGTTCGAGCAGTACGTC.

This clonotype was detected only a few times. CDR3 coding DNA: TGTGCCAGCAGTTCCCGGACGGGCCCCGAGCAGTACTTC. Translating it yields CASSSRTGPEQYF. The chain links TRBV6-2 or TRBV6-3 to TRBJ2-7; D gene ambiguous. The V and J ends lost 4 bases and 6 bases respectively, with 13 bases between them. This CDR3 has 13 residues. Germline V gene sequence: CDR1 MNHEY, CDR2 SVGEGT.

The chain recombines TRBV3-1 with TRBJ2-2; perhaps TRBD2 as D (6 bases). Per the germline V gene, CDR1 is LGHDT and CDR2 is YNNKEL (reference sequence). The CDR3 sequence is 15 residues long. V gave up 1 base and J gave up 5 bases, with 11 bases separating them. CDR3 nucleotide sequence: TGTGCCAGCAGCCAAGGGGCCGGACTAACCGGGGAGCTGTTTTTT. It translates to CASSQGAGLTGELFF.

The chain combines TRBV7-8 with TRBJ2-7, with 8 bases fitting TRBD1. This CDR3 region has 12 residues. The junction had 4 bases not matched to a gene; V was cut back by 8 bases and J by 4 bases. Germline V gene sequence: CDR1 SGHVS, CDR2 FQNEAQ. The CDR3 region has the DNA TGTGCCAGCGGGCAGGGGGCATACGAGCAGTACGTC. It specifies CASGQGAYEQYV.

The chain recombines TRBV19 with TRBJ2-3; TRBD2 matches 8 bases. With 3 bases clipped from V and 3 bases from J, the junction kept 11 bases outside the gene matches. The CDR3 length is 17 residues. The V gene's germline CDR1 is LNHDA and CDR2 SQIVND (reference sequence). CDR3 residues: CASSIISAGGGTDTQYF. In nucleotides, the CDR3 is TGTGCCAGTAGTATTATCTCGGCGGGAGGAGGTACAGATACGCAGTATTTT.

This clonotype was observed a few times. The chain uses TRBV12-3 or TRBV12-4 and TRBJ2-2; TRBD2 agrees at 10 bases. CDR3 length: 21 amino acids. Trimming cost V 1 base and J 3 bases; bases outside gene matches: 17. CDR3 bases: TGTGCCAGCAGTTTAGGTCGCCGTGGACTAGCGGTCAGATCCGACACCGGGGAGCTGTTTTTT. Translated, it gives CASSLGRRGLAVRSDTGELFF.

The chain is built from TRBV25-1 and TRBJ1-2; 8 nucleotides align to TRBD1. CDR3 length: 19 amino acids. Trimming cost V 1 base and J 3 bases; bases outside gene matches: 16. Germline V CDR1 and CDR2: MGHDK, SYGVNS. The CDR3 sequence is CASSESPLPTTGADYGYTF. In DNA, the CDR3 is TGTGCCAGCAGTGAATCTCCTTTGCCGACGACAGGGGCTGACTATGGCTACACCTTC.